Listed below are T cell receptor beta chains from one sample, sequenced in a study of T-cell memory formation after mild COVID-19. TCRdb passed the 5' RACE reads through MiXCR, listing each CDR3 protein once. The sample lists around 510,000 distinct CDR3 sequences, about a fifth occurring once. Sequenced material: PBMCs or a T cell subset sorted from them (not recorded which). Every receptor here comes from an adult woman who had mild COVID-19 (a few samples of this study predate the infection). Cell type and time point are not known. Both conserved end residues are part of each CDR3. The order of the fields is D gene, clone size, J gene, V gene, CDR3 protein, CDR3 DNA. D genes are given only for firm matches. Size is stated for part of the rows, as once, few or many counts, or as a class when the clone is expanded.

. many TRBJ2-7 TRBV12-3/TRBV12-4 CASSLWASAYEQYF TGTGCCAGCAGTTTATGGGCCAGCGCCTACGAGCAGTACTTC
. . TRBJ1-1 TRBV5-6 CASSFGGQAIYPSNTEAFF TGTGCCAGCAGCTTCGGGGGACAAGCGATCTATCCATCGAACACTGAAGCTTTCTTT
. . TRBJ1-1 TRBV5-1 CASSLVRRNSEAFF TGCGCCAGCAGCTTGGTGCGCAGAAATTCAGAAGCTTTCTTT
. . TRBJ1-1 TRBV5-6 CASSLPGQREAEAFF TGTGCCAGCAGCCTGCCGGGCCAACGGGAGGCTGAAGCTTTCTTT
. many TRBJ1-5 TRBV24-1 CATSDSLNQPQHF TGTGCCACCTCGGACAGCCTCAATCAGCCCCAGCATTTT
. few TRBJ2-1 TRBV24-1 CATSVSRVNEQFF TGTGCCACCAGTGTCTCCAGGGTCAATGAGCAGTTCTTC
. . TRBJ2-7 TRBV5-1 CASSLSSGNSYEQYF TGCGCCAGCAGCTTGTCCAGCGGAAACTCCTACGAGCAGTACTTC
. . TRBJ2-7 TRBV6-2/TRBV6-3 CASSLRVGGDEQYF TGTGCCAGCAGCCTCCGGGTTGGGGGAGACGAGCAGTACTTC
. few TRBJ2-1 TRBV12-3/TRBV12-4 CASKGIYNEQFF TGTGCCAGCAAGGGGATCTACAATGAGCAGTTCTTC
. . TRBJ1-6 TRBV7-6 CASSPVPAGSYNSPLHF TGTGCCAGCAGCCCGGTCCCGGCCGGCTCCTATAATTCACCCCTCCACTTT
TRBD1 few TRBJ1-3 TRBV4-2 CASRETGSSGNTIYF TGTGCCAGCCGAGAGACAGGGAGCTCTGGAAACACCATATATTTT
TRBD1 once TRBJ1-5 TRBV18 CASSAGQGAYSNQPQHF TGTGCCAGCTCAGCGGGACAGGGGGCATATAGCAATCAGCCCCAGCATTTT
. few TRBJ2-1 TRBV4-2 CASSQDLRVSYNEQFF TGTGCCAGCAGCCAAGATCTCAGGGTATCCTACAATGAGCAGTTCTTC
TRBD1 few TRBJ1-1 TRBV6-5 CASSSDRAMNTEAFF TGTGCCAGCAGTTCAGACAGGGCCATGAACACTGAAGCTTTCTTT
TRBD1 . TRBJ2-3 TRBV7-2 CASNLDRFKDAQYF TGTGCCAGCAACCTGGACAGGTTTAAAGATGCGCAGTATTTT
. . TRBJ1-1 TRBV11-2 CASSHHLWGKDTEAFF TGTGCCAGCAGCCATCACCTGTGGGGGAAGGACACTGAAGCTTTCTTT
. many TRBJ2-1 TRBV12-3/TRBV12-4 CASSSQGGGEQFF TGTGCCAGCAGTTCACAGGGCGGAGGTGAGCAGTTCTTC
TRBD1 . TRBJ1-1 TRBV20-1 CSARTLGTGGTFSVTEAFF TGCAGTGCTAGAACCTTAGGGACAGGGGGAACTTTTTCAGTCACTGAAGCTTTCTTT
. . TRBJ2-6 TRBV12-3/TRBV12-4 CASSSPESGANVLTF TGTGCCAGTAGTTCCCCGGAGTCGGGTGCCAACGTCCTGACTTTC
. few TRBJ1-2 TRBV19 CASSIDSARYGYTF TGTGCCAGTAGTATAGATTCGGCCCGCTATGGCTACACCTTC
TRBD2 few TRBJ2-2 TRBV5-4 CASSLGLAGGELFF TGTGCCAGCAGCTTGGGGCTAGCGGGCGGGGAGCTGTTTTTT
. few TRBJ1-1 TRBV5-6 CASSLPRRSTEAFF TGTGCCAGCAGCCTCCCCCGGAGGAGTACTGAAGCTTTCTTT
. many TRBJ1-1 TRBV5-1 CASSLVQGETEAFF TGCGCCAGCAGCTTGGTCCAGGGAGAGACTGAAGCTTTCTTT